Below, 30 T cell receptor beta chains from the same sample are listed, as sequenced in a study of cytomegalovirus exposure and HLA in healthy donors. Amplification used 60 Vbeta primers and 13 Jbeta primers. Profiled with immunoSEQ multiplex PCR; TCRdb holds only in-frame clones, not every one. Of about 150,000 clones in the sample, 60% to 85% were seen once. The specimen was PBMCs. The receptors were gathered from a man aged 50 or older in good health and CMV-seropositive.

CDR3 loop: CASSLGSGVHEQYF. For the CDR3, the DNA is TGCGCCAGCAGCTTGGGATCCGGGGTTCACGAGCAGTACTTC. The chain combines TRBV5-1 with TRBJ2-7; D is possibly TRBD2 (5 bases). V was clipped by 0 bases and J by 5 bases, with 12 bases between them. CDR1 SGHRS and CDR2 YFSETQ come from the germline V gene. This CDR3 has 14 residues.

A few counts support this clone. A far larger clone is one base from this, pointing to a likely read error. The chain joins TRBV7-7 to TRBJ1-5; weak D call: TRBD1 (5 bases). Trimming removed 7 bases at V and 6 bases at J, with 10 bases between. Per germline, CDR1 SSHAT and CDR2 FNYEAQ (reference sequence). The CDR3 runs to 12 residues. The CDR3 DNA reads TGTGCCAGCACCGGGGGAAGTCAGCCCCAGCATTTT. Translation: CASTGGSQPQHF.

The chain joins TRBV20-1 to TRBJ2-1; D is uncertain. The CDR3 length is 11 residues. V was pared by 3 bases and J by 3 bases, with 3 bases between. The germline gives CDR1 DFQATT, CDR2 SNEGSKA (reference sequence). In DNA, the CDR3 is TGCAGTGCTAGGTACTACAATGAGCAGTTCTTC. Its protein product is CSARYYNEQFF.

This chain links TRBV5-6 with TRBJ2-1, with D maybe TRBD2 (5 bases). Germline V gene sequence: CDR1 SGHDT, CDR2 YYEEEE. Deletions cut 5 bases from V and 4 bases from J, with 19 bases between. This CDR3 region has 16 residues. The chain's CDR3 is CASRTGVTGTYNEQFF. The CDR3 bases are TGTGCCAGCAGGACTGGGGTCACGGGAACGTACAATGAGCAGTTCTTC.

The chain employs TRBV6-5 and TRBJ2-3; D is unresolved. This CDR3 region has 14 residues. Germline CDR1 is MNHEY and CDR2 is SVGAGI. V lost 7 bases to trimming and J lost 0 bases, with 11 bases between them. This CDR3 reads CASTDPTSTDTQYF. CDR3 DNA sequence: TGTGCCAGCACCGACCCGACTAGCACAGATACGCAGTATTTT.

The rearrangement uses TRBV19 and TRBJ2-1; 10 bases are a match to TRBD2. The V gene's germline CDR1 is LNHDA and CDR2 SQIVND (reference sequence). The CDR3 contains 16 residues. The V and J ends lost 1 base and 8 bases, in that order; junction bases with no gene match: 8. CDR3 region: CASSIGSSGRRDEQFF. Written as DNA, the CDR3 is TGTGCCAGTAGTATAGGGTCTAGCGGGAGAAGGGATGAGCAGTTCTTC.

The chain is built from TRBV27 and TRBJ2-7; D is ambiguous. CDR1 MNHEY and CDR2 SMNVEV come from the germline V gene (reference sequence). This CDR3 is built from 16 residues. The V and J ends lost 6 bases and 3 bases respectively, with 21 bases between them. The CDR3 loop reads CASSPSAGPAYYEQYF. The DNA for the CDR3 is TGTGCCAGCAGCCCATCGGCTGGGCCCGCCTACTACGAGCAGTACTTC.

The chain uses TRBV11-2 and TRBJ2-3; a possible D gene is TRBD2 (6 bases). V was cut by 1 base and J by 3 bases, with 17 bases left in between. The CDR3 has 17 residues. Per germline, CDR1 SGHAT and CDR2 FQNNGV. The chain's CDR3 is CASSLVRGGIQTDTQYF. CDR3 DNA: TGTGCCAGCAGCTTAGTACGGGGAGGAATCCAAACAGATACGCAGTATTTT.

This chain connects TRBV29-1 to TRBJ2-5; the D gene is possibly TRBD1 (5 bases). Germline-derived CDR1 and CDR2 are SQVTM and ANQGSEA. CDR3 length: 13 residues. The V end lost 0 bases, the J end lost 4 bases, and 9 bases lay between the germline ends. The CDR3 is CSVEDRGLETQYF. DNA for the CDR3: TGCAGCGTTGAAGATAGGGGTTTAGAGACCCAGTACTTC.

CDR3 nucleotide sequence: TGCGCCAGCAGAGTGAACACCGGGTCTCTTTTTGAGCTGTTTTTT. This encodes CASRVNTGSLFELFF. The chain is built from TRBV5-1 and TRBJ2-2; D not certain. Germline-derived CDR1 and CDR2 are SGHRS and YFSETQ. CDR3 size: 15 residues. V was shortened by 5 bases and J by 11 bases, with 22 bases between the two germline ends.

The V call is TRBV2, the J call TRBJ2-5; D possibly corresponds to TRBD2 (6 bases). The J call is uncertain, as TRBJ2-7 better fits the DNA end. CDR1 SNHLY and CDR2 FYNNEI come from the germline V gene. This CDR3 comprises 15 residues. CDR3 nucleotide sequence: TGTGCCAGCAGTGAAGGGGACTCCTACACCTACGAGCAGTACTTC. Translated, it gives CASSEGDSYTYEQYF.

This clone was detected only once. The V gene is TRBV28, the J gene TRBJ1-2, with 7 bases that match TRBD1. Germline V gene sequence: CDR1 MDHEN, CDR2 SYDVKM. V was pared by 5 bases and J by 6 bases, with 9 bases of the junction left unmatched. The CDR3 contains 14 residues. The CDR3 region is CASSQQGRFHGYTF. The CDR3 DNA sequence: TGTGCCAGCAGTCAACAGGGGAGGTTCCATGGCTACACCTTC.

The gene calls are TRBV6-4 and TRBJ2-3, with 7 bases identical to TRBD2. CDR1 is MRHNA, CDR2 SNTAGT, per germline. The CDR3 has 15 residues. Trimming at V came to 2 bases and at J to 6 bases, leaving 8 bases not matched to a gene. The chain's CDR3 is CASSDGGRAGDTQYF. The CDR3 nucleotides are TGTGCCAGCAGTGACGGTGGGAGGGCCGGCGATACGCAGTATTTT.

The V gene is TRBV5-1, the J gene TRBJ2-7; perhaps TRBD2 as D (6 bases). The CDR3 has 16 amino acids. The V end was cut by 4 bases, the J end by 3 bases, with 20 bases between. Germline V gene sequence: CDR1 SGHRS, CDR2 YFSETQ. The CDR3 DNA reads as TGCGCCAGCAGCCTGGGACGGCCCCCGGGGGTCTACGAGCAGTACTTC. This translates into CASSLGRPPGVYEQYF.

Worth noting for this clone: A read error may produce the germline difference seen at one junction end. The chain combines TRBV7-7 with TRBJ2-3, with 8 bases lining up with TRBD2. CDR3 size: 14 residues. The germline CDR1 and CDR2 sequences are SSHAT and FNYEAQ (reference sequence). The CDR3 protein is CASSLGRGGDTQYF. The CDR3 coding sequence is TGTGCTAGCAGCTTAGGACGGGGGGGAGATACGCAGTATTTT.

This clone has just a few counts. V is TRBV7-9 and J is TRBJ1-2; D perhaps matches TRBD1 (5 bases). Trimming left V 0 bases short and J 0 bases short, with 14 bases between. Germline assignment: CDR1 SEHNR and CDR2 FQNEAQ (reference sequence). The CDR3 is 17 amino acids. CDR3 nucleotides: TGTGCCAGCAGCTTAGCTCTACAGGCTGCGACTAACTATGGCTACACCTTC. It yields the protein CASSLALQAATNYGYTF.

This clone appeared a single time. The rearrangement links TRBV7-2 to TRBJ1-6, with D possibly TRBD1 on 5 matching bases. CDR3 length: 15 residues. The germline V gene has CDR1 SGHTA and CDR2 FQGNSA. V was clipped by 5 bases and J by 9 bases, with 17 bases between them. CDR3 protein: CASSRGGRDGSPLHF. Written as DNA, the CDR3 is TGTGCCAGCAGCCGGGGGGGGAGGGACGGTTCACCCCTCCACTTT.

The chain is built from TRBV28 and TRBJ1-5; 10 nucleotides align to TRBD1. The CDR3 sequence is 15 residues long. Germline V gives CDR1 MDHEN, CDR2 SYDVKM. V shed 6 bases, J shed 6 bases, and the junction held 8 bases outside the gene matches. The CDR3 loop is CASRLPGQGSQPQHF. CDR3 coding DNA: TGTGCCAGCAGGCTACCGGGACAGGGGAGTCAGCCCCAGCATTTT.

V is TRBV4-2 and J is TRBJ2-2; 9 positions match TRBD2. V was pared by 0 bases and J by 1 base, with 12 bases of the junction left unmatched. The CDR3 runs 20 residues. Per germline, CDR1 LGHNA and CDR2 YNFKEQ. Written as DNA, the CDR3 is TGTGCCAGCAGCCAAGATATCACGGGCAGTAGCGGGAGGAACACCGGGGAGCTGTTTTTT. It codes for CASSQDITGSSGRNTGELFF.

The chain combines TRBV15 with TRBJ2-1, with D possibly TRBD2 on 7 matching bases. Trimming removed 0 bases at V and 8 bases at J, with 38 bases between. The CDR3 spans 23 residues. Germline V gene sequence: CDR1 LNHNV, CDR2 YYDKDF (reference sequence). In nucleotides, the CDR3 is TGTGCCACCAGCAGAGATCGAGCGTTTCGCGGGGGAGGAGGTTGGGGGGCCAGGGATGAGCAGTTCTTC. It is translated as CATSRDRAFRGGGGWGARDEQFF. Drawing the rest from reference TRBV15 and TRBJ2-1, the complete variable domain is DAMVIQNPRYQVTQFGKPVTLSCSQTLNHNVMYWYQQKSSQAPKLLFHYYDKDFNNEADTPDNFQSRRPNTSFCFLDIRSPGLGDTAMYLCATSRDRAFRGGGGWGARDEQFFGPGTRLTVL.

The rearrangement joins TRBV29-1 to TRBJ1-5, with 9 bases lining up with TRBD1. Germline assignment: CDR1 SQVTM and CDR2 ANQGSEA. Losses at the gene ends were 6 bases for V and 4 bases for J; bases not matched to a gene: 7. The CDR3 covers 14 residues. In nucleotides, the CDR3 is TGCAGCGTCCGGACAGGGGAGATAAATCAGCCCCAGCATTTT. This encodes CSVRTGEINQPQHF.

The rearrangement joins TRBV9 to TRBJ2-1; 9 bases agree with TRBD1. CDR1 SGDLS and CDR2 YYNGEE come from the germline V gene. Losses at the gene ends were 0 bases for V and 3 bases for J; bases not matched to a gene: 4. This CDR3 has 16 residues. CDR3 sequence reads: CASSVGGQGHYNEQFF. CDR3 sequence (DNA): TGTGCCAGCAGCGTAGGGGGACAGGGACACTACAATGAGCAGTTCTTC.

This rearrangement joins TRBV6-5 to TRBJ2-1, with 7 positions matching TRBD2. CDR3 length: 13 amino acids. Germline-derived CDR1 and CDR2 are MNHEY and SVGAGI. Unmatched junction bases numbered 6, after V lost 5 bases and J lost 8 bases. CDR3 DNA: TGTGCCAGCAGTGCCCGGGGGGTGGATGAGCAGTTCTTC. As protein: CASSARGVDEQFF.

The chain joins TRBV7-9 to TRBJ2-7; 7 bases match TRBD1. V was pared by 2 bases and J by 3 bases, with 7 bases of the junction left unmatched. This CDR3 has 15 amino acids. CDR1 and CDR2 (germline): SEHNR, FQNEAQ (reference sequence). CDR3 in amino acids: CASSLTGQTIYEQYF. DNA of the CDR3: TGTGCCAGCAGCTTAACGGGACAGACCATCTACGAGCAGTACTTC.

The CDR3 bases are TGTGCCAGCAGCCAAGGATCGGGGGGCAGTCGGTACGAGCAGTACTTC. Translated, it gives CASSQGSGGSRYEQYF. The chain uses TRBV14 and TRBJ2-5, with D perhaps matching TRBD2 (7 bases). Near its end, the DNA agrees better with TRBJ2-7, so the J call may be wrong. This CDR3 is built from 16 residues. From germline, CDR1 is SGHDN and CDR2 FVKESK.

Here the CDR3 reads CSVGGGSGEAFF. The CDR3 DNA follows: TGCAGCGTTGGGGGAGGGAGTGGTGAAGCTTTCTTT. The chain is built from TRBV29-1 and TRBJ1-1, with D unclear. CDR3 size: 12 residues. CDR1 SQVTM and CDR2 ANQGSEA come from the germline V gene. The ends were cut back, 4 bases at V and 7 bases at J, with 13 bases in the middle.

The chain employs TRBV5-1 and TRBJ2-3; the match to TRBD2 covers 9 bases. This CDR3 is 16 amino acids long. CDR1 SGHRS and CDR2 YFSETQ come from the germline V gene. V gave up 2 bases and J gave up 0 bases; unmatched junction bases: 4. CDR3: CASSLGTSSSTDTQYF. The CDR3 DNA reads TGCGCCAGCAGCTTAGGGACTAGCTCTAGCACAGATACGCAGTATTTT.

The J gene is TRBJ2-4, the V gene TRBV18; D is perhaps TRBD2 (6 bases). Per germline, CDR1 KGHSH and CDR2 LQKENI. Deletions cut 1 base from V and 0 bases from J, with 13 bases between. CDR3 length equals 17 residues. This chain's CDR3 is CASSPRDGRVAKNIQYF. The DNA for the CDR3 is TGTGCCAGCTCACCACGCGACGGGAGAGTAGCCAAAAACATTCAGTACTTC.

The chain employs TRBV7-3 and TRBJ2-1, with 8 bases that match TRBD2. This CDR3 is built from 15 residues. V was pared by 2 bases and J by 3 bases, with 3 bases of the junction left unmatched. Germline V gene lookup returns CDR1 SGHTA and CDR2 FQGTGA. The CDR3 sequence is CASSLRSGSYNEQFF. CDR3 in DNA: TGTGCCAGCAGCTTACGCAGCGGGAGCTACAATGAGCAGTTCTTC.

The V and J genes are TRBV6-6 and TRBJ1-5; D gene unclear. Looked up from germline, CDR1 is MNHNY and CDR2 is SVGAGI (reference sequence). This CDR3 spans 12 amino acids. V dropped 5 bases and J dropped 5 bases, with 7 bases sitting between them. The CDR3 DNA is TGTGCCAGCAGTGACACCGATCAGCCCCAGCATTTT. Translation gives CASSDTDQPQHF.